What follows are 6 T cell receptor beta chains derived from one specimen sequenced in a study of Tregs in tolerant kidney transplant recipients (dated by TCRdb to between 2018 and 2021). The library relied on the immunoSEQ multiplex PCR assay. The clones in this table, taken by TCRdb from immuneACCESS, are in-frame only. Not every clone is retained; where verified, under half of the shortfall comes from an unresolved V gene, and the cause of the rest is unknown. The sample records 68,000 or so clones, 84% of which are singletons. Of the sample, around 4% falls within the top ten clones. The sample comprised CD4+ T cells from blood. The receptor source for this set is a human donor in good health.

The genes are TRBV2 and TRBJ2-2; tentative D call: TRBD2 (6 bases). Trimming removed 8 bases at V and 1 base at J, with 11 bases between. This CDR3 spans 14 amino acids. Germline values: CDR1 SNHLY, CDR2 FYNNEI. CDR3 protein: CASFSGENTGELFF. The DNA of the CDR3 is TGTGCCAGCTTTAGCGGAGAGAACACCGGGGAGCTGTTTTTT.

The rearrangement joins TRBV2 to TRBJ2-5; D call uncertain. The germline V gene encodes CDR1 SNHLY and CDR2 FYNNEI. The V end lost 5 bases, the J end lost 1 base, and 8 bases lay between the germline ends. CDR3 length: 13 amino acids. Here the CDR3 reads CASSQRTQETQYF. The DNA for the CDR3 is TGTGCCAGCAGTCAACGTACCCAAGAGACCCAGTACTTC.

This rearrangement joins TRBV14 to TRBJ2-5, with 14 bases aligning to TRBD2. V lost 3 bases to trimming and J lost 4 bases; unmatched junction nucleotides: 4. Germline values: CDR1 SGHDN, CDR2 FVKESK. The CDR3 runs 16 residues. CDR3: CASSQTSGGARETQYF. The CDR3 bases are TGTGCCAGCAGCCAGACTAGCGGGGGGGCTCGAGAGACCCAGTACTTC.

V is TRBV19 and J is TRBJ2-4, with TRBD2 matching 10 bases. The J segment lost 1 base and the V segment lost 6 bases, leaving 6 bases of the junction unmatched. The CDR3 has 16 residues. The germline V gene encodes CDR1 LNHDA and CDR2 SQIVND (reference sequence). The CDR3 here is CASSRASGSAKNIQYF. The CDR3 DNA follows: TGTGCCAGTAGCCGGGCTAGCGGGAGTGCCAAAAACATTCAGTACTTC.

This clone was detected only once. V usage is TRBV5-1 and J usage is TRBJ2-3, with D perhaps TRBD2 (5 bases). Germline CDR1 is SGHRS and CDR2 is YFSETQ. The CDR3 extends over 14 amino acids. V shed 3 bases and J shed 2 bases, with 10 bases lying between them. The CDR3 sequence: CASSWTGNTDTQYF. The CDR3 nucleotides read TGCGCCAGCAGCTGGACGGGGAACACAGATACGCAGTATTTT.

The chain employs TRBV6-6 and TRBJ1-5; D perhaps matches TRBD1 (6 bases). Germline V gene data show CDR1 as MNHNY and CDR2 as SVGAGI (reference sequence). V lost 2 bases to trimming and J lost 2 bases, with 10 bases between them. The CDR3 consists of 15 residues. CDR3 nucleotide sequence: TGTGCCAGCAGTTACCGAGGGGGGGGCAATCAGCCCCAGCATTTT. Amino acid sequence: CASSYRGGGNQPQHF.